One sample yielded the 19 T cell receptor beta chains listed below, sequenced in a study of blood T cell repertoires in COVID-19. The assay was immunoSEQ multiplex PCR, and TCRdb's table has in-frame clones only and misses some. The sample consists of 80,000 to 90,000 clones, roughly 87% of them appearing once. The sample was peripheral blood. Receptor source: a man aged 55 to 70 with acute or convalescent COVID-19.

This clone has just one count. J is TRBJ1-4 and V is TRBV9; possible D gene TRBD1, 5 bases. The germline CDR1 and CDR2 sequences are SGDLS and YYNGEE. V lost 7 bases, J lost 2 bases, and 15 bases lay in between. The CDR3 contains 15 residues. The CDR3 is CASSQGMTTNEKLFF. CDR3 nucleotides: TGTGCCAGCTCCCAGGGTATGACGACTAATGAAAAACTGTTTTTT.

V is TRBV7-9 and J is TRBJ2-1; TRBD2 might be the D (7 bases). Looked up from germline, CDR1 is SEHNR and CDR2 is FQNEAQ (reference sequence). The CDR3 totals 15 residues. Trimming pared 5 bases from V and 5 bases from J, leaving 16 bases between. Here the CDR3 reads CASSHLEGGDNEQFF. The CDR3 DNA reads TGTGCCAGCAGCCACCTAGAAGGGGGGGACAATGAGCAGTTCTTC.

Note on this clone: The germline gene is not matched at one end of the junction; a read error may be the cause. The chain couples TRBV19 to TRBJ1-2; D gene uncertain. Germline CDR1 is LNHDA and CDR2 is SQIVND (reference sequence). The CDR3 runs 13 residues. CDR3 DNA sequence: TGTGCCAGTAGTGAGGGATACCCAACTAATAGCTTCTTC. This gives the protein CASSEGYPTNSFF.

This clone was seen just once. This rearrangement joins TRBV5-6 to TRBJ2-1; 10 nucleotides match TRBD1. There are 15 residues in the CDR3. V shed 1 base, J shed 7 bases, and the junction held 5 bases outside the gene matches. Germline values: CDR1 SGHDT, CDR2 YYEEEE. The CDR3 loop is CASSLPGQGMNEQFF. For the CDR3, the DNA is TGTGCCAGCAGCTTGCCGGGACAGGGGATGAATGAGCAGTTCTTC.

The rearrangement links TRBV24-1 to TRBJ2-2; the match to TRBD1 covers 9 bases. In germline, CDR1 is KGHDR, CDR2 SFDVKD. CDR3 length: 14 amino acids. V lost 5 bases and J lost 3; bases outside the gene matches: 0. The CDR3 sequence is CATSGQGDTGELFF. The CDR3 nucleotides are TGTGCCACCAGTGGACAGGGGGACACCGGGGAGCTGTTTTTT.

This chain joins TRBV7-9 and TRBJ1-5; the match to TRBD1 covers 9 bases. J was trimmed by 4 bases and V by 8 bases; bases with no gene match: 3. The V gene's germline CDR1 is SEHNR and CDR2 FQNEAQ (reference sequence). This CDR3 has 13 amino acids. In DNA, the CDR3 is TGTGCCAGCCGGGGACAGGGTAATCAGCCCCAGCATTTT. This sequence encodes CASRGQGNQPQHF.

This chain connects TRBV6-6 to TRBJ2-7; TRBD2 matches at 11 bases. CDR1 and CDR2 from the germline V gene are MNHNY and SVGAGI (reference sequence). Trimming cost V 4 bases and J 7 bases; bases outside gene matches: 6. The CDR3 has 14 residues. The CDR3, as DNA: TGTGCCAGCAGTTTTAGCGGGGGGGCTGGAGAGCAGTACTTC. Amino acid sequence: CASSFSGGAGEQYF.

The chain is built from TRBV7-9 and TRBJ1-2; D gene ambiguous. V was clipped by 5 bases and J by 4 bases, with 17 bases between them. CDR3 length: 15 amino acids. Germline V lookup: CDR1 SEHNR, CDR2 FQNEAQ (reference sequence). Here the CDR3 DNA reads TGTGCCAGCAGCCCACCCGGGAGTCTCGGCTATGGCTACACCTTC. Its translation is CASSPPGSLGYGYTF. The whole variable domain, remainder taken from reference TRBV7-9 and TRBJ1-2, is DTGVSQNPRHKITKRGQNVTFRCDPISEHNRLYWYRQTLGQGPEFLTYFQNEAQLEKSRLLSDRFSAERPKGSFSTLEIQRTEQGDSAMYLCASSPPGSLGYGYTFGSGTRLTVV.

The V gene is TRBV24-1, the J gene TRBJ1-2; 9 bases map to TRBD1. This CDR3 spans 12 amino acids. V lost 7 bases to trimming and J lost 10 bases; unmatched junction nucleotides: 6. CDR1 is KGHDR and CDR2 is SFDVKD in the germline V gene. CDR3 nucleotide sequence: TGTGCCACCAGCGGACAGGGGATTGACTACACCTTC. Encoded protein: CATSGQGIDYTF.

The chain links TRBV9 to TRBJ2-7, with D hard to call. Trimming stripped 4 bases from V and 6 bases from J, with 11 bases between. Germline CDR1 and CDR2: SGDLS and YYNGEE. The CDR3 spans 12 residues. The CDR3 is CASSSVAGEQYF. The CDR3, as DNA: TGTGCCAGCAGCTCCGTCGCCGGCGAGCAGTACTTC.

The rearrangement links TRBV5-1 to TRBJ1-1; tentative D call: TRBD1 (5 bases). V was trimmed by 1 base and J by 2 bases, leaving 6 bases between them. The CDR3 consists of 13 residues. In germline, CDR1 is SGHRS, CDR2 YFSETQ. The CDR3 here is CASSLQGNTEAFF. In DNA, the CDR3 is TGCGCCAGCAGCTTGCAGGGTAACACTGAAGCTTTCTTT. Using reference TRBV5-1 and TRBJ1-1 for the parts outside the CDR3, the full variable domain is KAGVTQTPRYLIKTRGQQVTLSCSPISGHRSVSWYQQTPGQGLQFLFEYFSETQRNKGNFPGRFSGRQFSNSRSEMNVSTLELGDSALYLCASSLQGNTEAFFGQGTRLTVV.

The rearrangement links TRBV5-4 to TRBJ1-1; D gene ambiguous. This CDR3 spans 13 amino acids. V lost 2 bases to trimming and J lost 1 base, with 6 bases between them. CDR1 and CDR2 from the germline V gene are SGHNT and YYREEE (reference sequence). CDR3 in amino acids: CASSFTGNTEAFF. The CDR3 DNA follows: TGTGCCAGCAGCTTCACGGGGAACACTGAAGCTTTCTTT.

This chain connects TRBV24-1 to TRBJ1-2, with D possibly TRBD1 on 5 matching bases. Germline-derived CDR1 and CDR2 are KGHDR and SFDVKD. The CDR3 is made up of 12 amino acids. V lost 4 bases, J lost 8 bases, and 10 bases lay in between. DNA for the CDR3: TGTGCCACCAGTGAGGGGCAAGGAGGCTACACCTTC. Translated: CATSEGQGGYTF.

The chain employs TRBV12-3 or TRBV12-4 and TRBJ1-2; D is unresolved. Trimming took off 6 bases at V and 2 bases at J, with 7 bases between the two ends. The CDR3 runs to 12 residues. The CDR3 DNA reads TGTGCCAGCAGGTTCAGGAACTATGGCTACACCTTC. Its protein is CASRFRNYGYTF.

The chain carries TRBV5-4 and TRBJ2-1; D is ambiguous. The CDR3 runs to 14 residues. Germline V CDR1 and CDR2: SGHNT, YYREEE (reference sequence). V was pared by 0 bases and J by 7 bases, with 11 bases between. CDR3 in DNA: TGTGCCAGCAGCTTGGCAGGATCCGAGAATGAGCAGTTCTTC. Its protein is CASSLAGSENEQFF.

The rearrangement joins TRBV7-7 to TRBJ2-5, with 7 bases matching TRBD1. This CDR3 is 14 amino acids long. V shed 5 bases, J shed 0 bases, and the junction held 3 bases outside the gene matches. Per the germline V gene, CDR1 is SSHAT and CDR2 is FNYEAQ (reference sequence). The CDR3 DNA sequence: TGTGCCAGCAGCCAAGGGACAGACCAAGAGACCCAGTACTTC. Translation gives CASSQGTDQETQYF.

CDR3 in DNA: TGTGCCAGCAGCCAAGTCCCCGGGGATGGACAAGAGACCCAGTACTTC. This encodes CASSQVPGDGQETQYF. The gene calls are TRBV3-1 (or the pseudogene TRBV3-2) and TRBJ2-5, with D possibly TRBD2 on 5 matching bases. V was cut by 1 base and J by 2 bases, with 14 bases left in between. Germline CDR1 reads LGHDT; CDR2 reads YNNKEL (reference sequence). The CDR3 contains 16 residues.

Remarks on this clone: The identical CDR3 is also encoded by other nucleotide sequences in the sample. This chain connects TRBV18 to TRBJ2-5, with TRBD2 as a possible D gene (6 bases). The CDR3 runs to 12 residues. Trimming removed 3 bases from V and 5 bases from J, with 7 bases in between. Germline loops: CDR1 KGHSH, CDR2 LQKENI. The CDR3 coding sequence is TGTGCCAGCTCACCTCGGGGGGAGACCCAGTACTTC. As protein: CASSPRGETQYF.

The table lists this clone with a few counts. The gene calls are TRBV6-6 and TRBJ2-7; D not certain. The V gene's germline CDR1 is MNHNY and CDR2 SVGAGI (reference sequence). The V end was cut by 7 bases, the J end by 0 bases, with 7 bases between. The CDR3 runs to 12 residues. DNA of the CDR3: TGTGCCAGCACGAGCGACTCCTACGAGCAGTACTTC. Protein product: CASTSDSYEQYF.